The 24 T cell receptor beta chains in this list originate from one sample, sequenced in a study of liver allograft versus peripheral blood T cells. Across the whole study: Recipients' peripheral blood served as the comparator for T cell receptor repertoires in transplanted livers.

TCRdb re-called the reads through MiXCR, storing one row per CDR3 protein. The sample includes several thousand distinct CDR3 sequences, around a sixth of them seen just once. The receptor set was obtained from a human patient who had a liver transplant. Some T cells may have originated in the graft donor.

This clonotype is termed medium-sized (0.01 to 0.1%). The chain uses TRBV13 and TRBJ1-1; 7 bases map to TRBD1. Germline V lookup: CDR1 PRHDT, CDR2 FYEKMQ (reference sequence). The CDR3 has 15 residues. With 3 bases clipped from V and 4 bases from J, the junction kept 8 bases outside the gene matches. CDR3 sequence reads: CASSFWRGRVTEAFF. The CDR3 bases are TGTGCCAGCAGCTTTTGGAGGGGGCGCGTCACTGAAGCTTTCTTT.

This clonotype was seen more than once but under ten times. This chain links TRBV20-1 with TRBJ1-1, with a weak D call TRBD1 (5 bases). The CDR3 totals 17 residues. V shed 0 bases and J shed 0 bases, with 17 bases lying between them. Germline V gene lookup returns CDR1 DFQATT and CDR2 SNEGSKA (reference sequence). The CDR3 nucleotides are TGCAGTGCTAGAGATGTCGTGGGACGGACCATGAACACTGAAGCTTTCTTT. Protein product: CSARDVVGRTMNTEAFF.

Many counts were recorded for this clonotype. The chain joins TRBV19 to TRBJ1-3, with D maybe TRBD1 (6 bases). The CDR3 consists of 15 residues. V dropped 7 bases and J dropped 2 bases, with 15 bases sitting between them. CDR1 LNHDA and CDR2 SQIVND come from the germline V gene (reference sequence). CDR3 protein: CASMMGASTGNTIYF. The CDR3 DNA reads as TGTGCCAGTATGATGGGGGCGTCCACTGGAAACACCATATATTTT.

This clonotype is termed medium-sized. The chain combines TRBV13 with TRBJ1-4; possible D gene TRBD1, 6 bases. The CDR3 is made up of 15 amino acids. The germline CDR1 and CDR2 sequences are PRHDT and FYEKMQ (reference sequence). V was cut by 0 bases and J by 8 bases, with 13 bases left in between. The CDR3 DNA reads TGTGCCAGCAGCTTAGGTCCGGGGGCGGGGGAAAAACTGTTTTTT. Translation: CASSLGPGAGEKLFF.

The chain couples TRBV12-3 or TRBV12-4 to TRBJ1-6; 9 positions agree with TRBD1. The ends lost 5 bases at V and 7 bases at J; junction bases unmatched: 6. The CDR3 runs 15 residues. CDR3 bases: TGTGCCAGCAGTCTGGGGACAGGGAGGAATTCACCCCTCCACTTT. This translates into CASSLGTGRNSPLHF.

This chain's CDR3 is CASTWAKVQYF. For the CDR3, the DNA is TGTGCCTCTACGTGGGCAAAAGTGCAGTACTTC. The V call is TRBV27, the J call TRBJ2-7; D gene ambiguous. Per germline, CDR1 MNHEY and CDR2 SMNVEV (reference sequence). The CDR3 has 11 amino acids. V lost 11 bases and J 9 bases, leaving 17 bases between the germline ends.

The V call is TRBV10-2, the J call TRBJ2-1; 7 bases align to TRBD1. The ends lost 8 bases at V and 3 bases at J; junction bases unmatched: 4. Germline CDR1 is WSHSY and CDR2 is SAAADI. This CDR3 comprises 13 residues. In DNA form, the CDR3 reads TGCGCCAGCGCCCGGGACAGCTACAATGAGCAGTTCTTC. Encoded protein: CASARDSYNEQFF.

This clonotype was seen once. A read error may explain this, as a much larger clone is one base away. This chain joins TRBV6-6 and TRBJ1-5, with 8 bases aligning to TRBD1. The CDR3 spans 14 residues. In germline, CDR1 is MNHNY, CDR2 SVGAGI (reference sequence). The CDR3: CASSENRGMQPRHF. CDR3 in DNA: TGTGCCAGCAGTGAAAACAGGGGGATGCAGCCCCGGCATTTT.

This chain uses TRBV30 with TRBJ2-1, with D possibly being TRBD1 or TRBD2 (7 bases each). Trimming removed 2 bases from V and 4 bases from J, with 15 bases in between. The CDR3 extends over 15 amino acids. CDR1 GTSNPN and CDR2 SVGIG come from the germline V gene (reference sequence). This CDR3 reads CAWSLQGGLYNEQFF. CDR3 DNA: TGTGCCTGGAGTCTCCAGGGGGGGCTTTACAATGAGCAGTTCTTC.

Note on this clonotype: This could be a read error, since a much larger clone is one nucleotide away. V usage is TRBV7-2 and J usage is TRBJ1-1; no definite D call. Germline CDR1 is SGHTA and CDR2 is FQGNSA. The germline V and J ends were trimmed by 1 base and 5 bases, with 11 bases remaining between them. The CDR3 consists of 14 residues. The DNA for the CDR3 is TGTACCAGCAGCTTAGATTGGTCGAGGACTGAAGCTTTCTTT. This codes for CTSSLDWSRTEAFF.

CDR3 nucleotides: TGTGCCAGCAGTTTTACCGGGGGGCCCTACAATGAGCAGTTCTTC. Translation: CASSFTGGPYNEQFF. This chain links TRBV5-4 with TRBJ2-1, with a tentative D call TRBD2 (7 bases). This CDR3 region has 15 residues. Trimming removed 5 bases from V and 2 bases from J, with 14 bases in between. Germline values: CDR1 SGHNT, CDR2 YYREEE (reference sequence).

Judged by abundance, this clonotype is medium-sized. This chain links TRBV15 with TRBJ1-5, with 8 bases identical to TRBD1. The CDR3 is made up of 15 amino acids. Germline V gene lookup returns CDR1 LNHNV and CDR2 YYDKDF (reference sequence). The junction had 9 bases not matched to a gene; V was cut back by 5 bases and J by 6 bases. CDR3 amino acids: CATSSVTGGRQPQHF. DNA for the CDR3: TGTGCCACCAGCTCAGTTACAGGGGGACGTCAGCCCCAGCATTTT.

This rearrangement joins TRBV10-3 to TRBJ2-1; 10 bases match TRBD2. The length of the CDR3 is 21 residues. The V segment lost 4 bases and the J segment 0 bases; nucleotides outside the gene matches: 18. Germline CDR1 is ENHRY and CDR2 is SYGVKD. This chain's CDR3 is CAISGYSPGPAGGSSYNEQFF. The CDR3 nucleotides are TGTGCCATCAGTGGGTACTCGCCGGGACCAGCGGGGGGGAGCTCCTACAATGAGCAGTTCTTC.

This clonotype occurred many times. The V and J genes are TRBV6-6 and TRBJ2-7; 8 bases line up with TRBD1. The CDR3 runs to 14 residues. The trim removed 0 bases at V and 5 bases at J, leaving 3 bases unmatched. The germline CDR1 and CDR2 sequences are MNHNY and SVGAGI (reference sequence). CDR3 bases: TGTGCCAGCAGTTACTCGGGCAGGGGGCACGAGCAGTACTTC. Translated, it gives CASSYSGRGHEQYF.

Details on this clonotype: This may be a read error, as it is one base from a much larger clone. This sequence joins TRBV5-4 and TRBJ2-2; tentative D call: TRBD1 (6 bases). The V end lost 7 bases, the J end lost 5 bases, and 18 bases lay between the germline ends. Germline loops: CDR1 SGHNT, CDR2 YYREEE (reference sequence). The CDR3 extends over 15 amino acids. The CDR3 loop reads CASGRAGASTGELFF. The DNA for the CDR3 is TGTGCCAGCGGCAGGGCAGGGGCAAGTACCGGGGAGCTGTTTTTT.

The V call is TRBV12-5, the J call TRBJ1-1; D gene uncertain. From germline, CDR1 is LGHNT and CDR2 FRNRAP. Trimming removed 0 bases at V and 3 bases at J, with 11 bases between. The CDR3 totals 15 residues. CDR3 residues: CASGLVNSLHTEAFF. CDR3 bases: TGTGCTAGTGGTTTGGTAAACTCTTTGCACACTGAAGCTTTCTTT.

The chain has TRBV6-1 and TRBJ1-1, with D unclear. This CDR3 has 12 amino acids. The germline V gene has CDR1 MNHNS and CDR2 SASEGT. V shed 3 bases and J shed 6 bases, with 8 bases lying between them. Written as DNA, the CDR3 is TGTGCCAGCAGTGAGTCAGGTTCTGAAGCTTTCTTT. Its protein product is CASSESGSEAFF.

This clonotype was detected many times. The chain recombines TRBV27 with TRBJ1-3, with D perhaps TRBD1 (5 bases). Trimming took off 3 bases at V and 4 bases at J, with 10 bases between the two ends. Germline CDR1 MNHEY, CDR2 SMNVEV (reference sequence). The CDR3 is made up of 14 amino acids. The CDR3 nucleotides read TGTGCCAGCAGTTTGGGGCCGGACGGAAACACCATATATTTT. Protein: CASSLGPDGNTIYF.

This clonotype has ten or more counts. The CDR3 is CASERTPYSNQPQHF. The CDR3, as DNA: TGTGCCAGCGAGAGGACACCTTATAGCAATCAGCCCCAGCATTTT. J is TRBJ1-5 and V is TRBV6-2 or TRBV6-3; D might be TRBD1 (5 bases). V was pared by 8 bases and J by 0 bases, with 14 bases between. CDR1 is MNHEY, CDR2 SVGEGT, per germline. This CDR3 region has 15 residues.

The V and J genes are TRBV5-4 and TRBJ1-1, with D hard to call. The CDR3 spans 11 residues. The germline V and J ends were trimmed by 6 bases and 4 bases, with 7 bases remaining between them. Germline V gene sequence: CDR1 SGHNT, CDR2 YYREEE (reference sequence). CDR3 nucleotides: TGTGCCAGCAACTCGGGCACTGAAGCTTTCTTT. Translated, it gives CASNSGTEAFF.

This clonotype was found a few times. The J gene is TRBJ1-6, the V gene TRBV27, with TRBD1 as a possible D gene (6 bases). This CDR3 region has 15 residues. V lost 4 bases, J lost 3 bases, and 10 bases lay in between. Germline CDR1 reads MNHEY; CDR2 reads SMNVEV (reference sequence). The CDR3 DNA follows: TGTGCCAGCAGTTGGGACAACTTCTATAATTCACCCCTCCACTTT. Its protein is CASSWDNFYNSPLHF.

In its sample, this clonotype was seen a few times. J is TRBJ1-1 and V is TRBV30; D is possibly TRBD1 (5 bases). The CDR3 has 12 residues. Germline-derived CDR1 and CDR2 are GTSNPN and SVGIG (reference sequence). Trimming took 5 bases from V and 6 from J, leaving 13 bases between them. The CDR3 loop is CAWGQGVSEAFF. As DNA, the CDR3 is TGTGCCTGGGGGCAGGGAGTTTCTGAAGCTTTCTTT.

This clonotype is classed as medium-sized. The chain uses TRBV9 and TRBJ1-2; D unresolved. The CDR3 has 14 amino acids. The V end lost 2 bases, the J end lost 1 base, and 9 bases lay between the germline ends. Germline assignment: CDR1 SGDLS and CDR2 YYNGEE. CDR3 nucleotides: TGTGCCAGCAGCGTGGCGGGAGGTAACTATGGCTACACCTTC. Translated, it gives CASSVAGGNYGYTF.

This clonotype was seen a few times. The chain couples TRBV9 to TRBJ1-5, with D maybe TRBD1 (5 bases). The CDR3 runs to 15 residues. V was pared by 1 base and J by 0 bases, with 8 bases between. The germline gives CDR1 SGDLS, CDR2 YYNGEE. This CDR3 is CASSVQGNSNQPQHF. Here the CDR3 DNA reads TGTGCCAGCAGCGTACAGGGCAATAGCAATCAGCCCCAGCATTTT.